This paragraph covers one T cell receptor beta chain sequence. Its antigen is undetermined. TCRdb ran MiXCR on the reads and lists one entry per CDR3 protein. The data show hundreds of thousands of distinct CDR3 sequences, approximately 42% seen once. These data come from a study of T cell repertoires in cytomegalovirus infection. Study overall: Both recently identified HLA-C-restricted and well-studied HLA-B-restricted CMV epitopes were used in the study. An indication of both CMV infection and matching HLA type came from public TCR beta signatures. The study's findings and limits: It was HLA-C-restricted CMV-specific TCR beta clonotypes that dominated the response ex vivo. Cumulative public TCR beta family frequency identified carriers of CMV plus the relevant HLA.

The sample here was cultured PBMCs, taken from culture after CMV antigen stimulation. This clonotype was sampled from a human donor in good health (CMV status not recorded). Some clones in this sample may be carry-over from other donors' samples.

CDR3 nucleotides: TGTGCCAGCAGCCGGGGACAGCCCAATCAGCCCCAGCATTTT. This encodes CASSRGQPNQPQHF. This rearrangement joins TRBV7-6 to TRBJ1-5, with 7 bases matching TRBD1. CDR1 and CDR2 from the germline V gene are SGHVS and FNYEAQ. V trimming: 5 bases; J trimming: 3 bases; junction bases outside the gene matches: 4. This CDR3 spans 14 amino acids. The whole variable domain, remainder taken from reference TRBV7-6 and TRBJ1-5, is GAGVSQSPRYKVTKRGQDVALRCDPISGHVSLYWYRQALGQGPEFLTYFNYEAQQDKSGLPNDRFSAERPEGSISTLTIQRTEQRDSAMYRCASSRGQPNQPQHFGDGTRLSIL.